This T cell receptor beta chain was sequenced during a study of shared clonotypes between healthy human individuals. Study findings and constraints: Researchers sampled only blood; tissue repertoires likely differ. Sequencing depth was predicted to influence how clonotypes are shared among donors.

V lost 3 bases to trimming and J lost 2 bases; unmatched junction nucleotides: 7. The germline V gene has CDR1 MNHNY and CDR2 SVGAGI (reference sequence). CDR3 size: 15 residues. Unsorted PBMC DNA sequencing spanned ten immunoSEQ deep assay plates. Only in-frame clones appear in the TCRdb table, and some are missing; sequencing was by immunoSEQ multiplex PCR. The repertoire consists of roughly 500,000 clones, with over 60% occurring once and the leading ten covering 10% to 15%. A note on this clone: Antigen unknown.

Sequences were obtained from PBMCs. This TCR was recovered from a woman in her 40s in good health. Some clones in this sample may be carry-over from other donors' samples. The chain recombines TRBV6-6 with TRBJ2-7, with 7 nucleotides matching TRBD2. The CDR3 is CASSYLLAEAYEQYF. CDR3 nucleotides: TGTGCCAGCAGTTATTTGCTAGCGGAAGCCTACGAGCAGTACTTC.